These 29 T cell receptor beta chains were sequenced from one sample in a study of shared clonotypes between healthy human individuals. Sequencing used immunoSEQ multiplex PCR; TCRdb keeps in-frame clones, though not all of them. The top ten hold approximately 2% of the sample, which has 650,000 to 800,000 clones, 55% to 75% seen once. Specimen: memory CD4+ T cells sorted from blood. Specified subset: CD45RA-negative fraction. These receptors came from a woman aged 25 to 45 in good health.

The chain carries TRBV4-2 and TRBJ2-3, with D perhaps given as TRBD1 or TRBD2 (5 bases each). Germline-derived CDR1 and CDR2 are LGHNA and YNFKEQ. The CDR3 extends over 15 amino acids. Deletions cut 6 bases from V and 0 bases from J, with 13 bases between. The CDR3 coding sequence is TGTGCCAGCAGGAGAGGGGCTGATAGCACAGATACGCAGTATTTT. Translating gives CASRRGADSTDTQYF.

Worth noting for this clone: Distinct nucleotide sequences in the sample also encode this CDR3. The genes are TRBV28 and TRBJ1-2; tentative D call: TRBD1 (5 bases). Germline-derived CDR1 and CDR2 are MDHEN and SYDVKM. This CDR3 region has 12 residues. The germline V and J ends were trimmed by 8 bases and 0 bases, with 7 bases remaining between them. The CDR3 loop reads CASSGANYGYTF. CDR3 coding DNA: TGTGCCAGCTCGGGGGCTAACTATGGCTACACCTTC.

The V and J genes are TRBV28 and TRBJ2-1; 12 bases agree with TRBD2. Germline loops: CDR1 MDHEN, CDR2 SYDVKM. Germline trimming cut 3 bases from V and 5 bases from J; bases unmatched to any gene: 8. This CDR3 contains 17 residues. CDR3 in amino acids: CASSLAGLAGLHNEQFF. Written as DNA, the CDR3 is TGTGCCAGCAGTTTGGCCGGACTAGCGGGACTGCACAATGAGCAGTTCTTC.

The table lists this clone with a few counts. This chain connects TRBV10-2 to TRBJ2-1; a possible D gene is TRBD1 (6 bases). The CDR3 runs to 13 residues. V lost 6 bases and J lost 0, with 6 bases in between. Germline CDR1 WSHSY, CDR2 SAAADI. CDR3 amino acids: CASRDSSYNEQFF. CDR3 DNA sequence: TGCGCCAGCAGGGACAGCTCCTACAATGAGCAGTTCTTC.

The genes are TRBV2 and TRBJ1-5, with no clear D. The germline V and J ends were trimmed by 7 bases and 1 base, with 14 bases remaining between them. This CDR3 is built from 15 residues. Looked up from germline, CDR1 is SNHLY and CDR2 is FYNNEI. The DNA for the CDR3 is TGTGCCAGCAAGATTGGAGGTTTGAGCAATCAGCCCCAGCATTTT. Translated, it gives CASKIGGLSNQPQHF.

This clone was detected only a few times. V is TRBV7-9 and J is TRBJ1-4; 9 nucleotides line up with TRBD1. CDR1 and CDR2 from the germline V gene are SEHNR and FQNEAQ (reference sequence). This CDR3 has 11 residues. V was pared by 4 bases and J by 15 bases, with 3 bases of the junction left unmatched. The CDR3 DNA is TGTGCCAGCAGCTGGGGGACAGGGTTGTTTTTT. Its translation: CASSWGTGLFF.

V gene TRBV18 combines with J gene TRBJ1-1; D uncertain. Germline V CDR1 and CDR2: KGHSH, LQKENI. The CDR3 is 15 residues long. V was clipped by 0 bases and J by 0 bases, with 8 bases between them. CDR3 in amino acids: CASSPPSTLNTEAFF. In nucleotides, the CDR3 is TGTGCCAGCTCACCACCGTCCACGCTGAACACTGAAGCTTTCTTT.

The chain couples TRBV5-6 to TRBJ2-6; no firm D call. This CDR3 is built from 15 residues. V was trimmed by 1 base and J by 4 bases, leaving 9 bases between them. Germline V gene sequence: CDR1 SGHDT, CDR2 YYEEEE. The DNA of the CDR3 is TGTGCCAGCAGCTTGCTTATCCAGGGGGCCAACGTCCTGACTTTC. Its protein is CASSLLIQGANVLTF.

The CDR3 spells CASSQYTSDGSSEQFF. In nucleotides, the CDR3 is TGCGCCAGCAGCCAGTACACTAGCGACGGGTCTTCTGAGCAGTTCTTC. V usage is TRBV4-1 and J usage is TRBJ2-1, with 7 bases lining up with TRBD2. The CDR3 is 16 amino acids. Germline CDR1 is MGHRA and CDR2 is YSYEKL. V was clipped by 3 bases and J by 9 bases; unmatched bases: 14.

The chain is built from TRBV6-4 and TRBJ1-1; D unclear. The CDR3 totals 8 residues. V was clipped by 10 bases and J by 11 bases, with 8 bases between them. Germline V gene data show CDR1 as MRHNA and CDR2 as SNTAGT. CDR3 nucleotides: TGTGCCACCCTTCGCGCTTTCTTT. It translates to CATLRAFF.

The chain couples TRBV7-9 to TRBJ1-1; D uncertain. With 5 bases removed from V and 4 bases from J, the gap between germline ends came to 11 bases. The length of the CDR3 is 13 residues. CDR1 and CDR2 (germline): SEHNR, FQNEAQ (reference sequence). The chain's CDR3 is CASSIEEGTEAFF. The DNA for the CDR3 is TGTGCCAGCAGCATCGAGGAGGGCACTGAAGCTTTCTTT.

The V and J genes are TRBV10-3 and TRBJ2-1, with 8 bases aligning to TRBD1. Trimming at V came to 2 bases and at J to 8 bases, leaving 8 bases not matched to a gene. Per the germline V gene, CDR1 is ENHRY and CDR2 is SYGVKD. The CDR3 runs 15 residues. CDR3 residues: CAISEGQGTVYEQFF. In DNA, the CDR3 is TGTGCCATCAGTGAGGGACAGGGTACGGTTTATGAGCAGTTCTTC.

This chain links TRBV28 with TRBJ2-1; 8 bases match TRBD2. The germline CDR1 and CDR2 sequences are MDHEN and SYDVKM. J was trimmed by 15 bases and V by 1 base; bases with no gene match: 11. The CDR3 contains 14 residues. CDR3 sequence (DNA): TGTGCCAGCAGTTTATTTCGGACTAGCCAGGCGCCGTTCTTC. It codes for CASSLFRTSQAPFF.

The rearrangement joins TRBV10-3 to TRBJ1-2; D is possibly TRBD1 (5 bases). Germline CDR1 is ENHRY and CDR2 is SYGVKD. This CDR3 contains 12 residues. Trimming pared 5 bases from V and 14 bases from J, leaving 18 bases between. CDR3 DNA: TGTGCCATCAGTCCCGGTTCGGGGGGTGAGACCTTC. Its protein is CAISPGSGGETF.

This clone was counted between two and nine times. The same CDR3 arises from other DNA sequences in this sample as well. The chain joins TRBV5-1 to TRBJ2-1, with 7 bases lining up with TRBD2. Germline V CDR1 and CDR2: SGHRS, YFSETQ. The CDR3 is 15 residues long. The J segment lost 4 bases and the V segment lost 0 bases, leaving 4 bases of the junction unmatched. The CDR3 protein is CASSLGLADYNEQFF. In DNA, the CDR3 is TGCGCCAGCAGCTTGGGACTAGCAGATTACAATGAGCAGTTCTTC.

This sequence joins TRBV2 and TRBJ2-2; 7 bases are a match to TRBD1. The germline CDR1 and CDR2 sequences are SNHLY and FYNNEI. The CDR3 is made up of 15 amino acids. The V gene end was trimmed by 8 bases and the J gene end by 5 bases; junction bases not matched to a gene: 11. CDR3 loop: CASGQEQGWTGELFF. As DNA, the CDR3 is TGTGCCAGCGGACAGGAACAGGGTTGGACCGGGGAGCTGTTTTTT.

This clone has a single count. The CDR3 is CASSEDGGGANVLTF. CDR3 nucleotides: TGTGCCAGCAGTGAAGATGGGGGAGGGGCCAACGTCCTGACTTTC. This chain uses TRBV6-1 with TRBJ2-6, with D possibly being TRBD1 or TRBD2 (5 bases each). This CDR3 region has 15 residues. Trimming cost V 1 base and J 4 bases, with 8 bases left between them. CDR1 is MNHNS, CDR2 SASEGT, per germline.

The chain couples TRBV9 to TRBJ2-5; tentative D call: TRBD1 (6 bases). This CDR3 comprises 14 residues. Per the germline V gene, CDR1 is SGDLS and CDR2 is YYNGEE. Trimming removed 0 bases at V and 4 bases at J, with 10 bases between. In DNA, the CDR3 is TGTGCCAGCAGCGTAGGCAGGGGCGCAGAGACCCAGTACTTC. Translation gives CASSVGRGAETQYF.

Only one count was recorded for this clone. The sample holds other DNA sequences that translate to the same CDR3. This chain joins TRBV21-1 and TRBJ1-1. TRBV21-1 counts as a pseudogene. The CDR3 spans 14 residues. The CDR3 loop reads CASSRYTIRTEAFF. In DNA, the CDR3 is TGTGCCAGCAGTCGCTACACAATTCGCACTGAAGCTTTCTTT.

The chain has TRBV4-2 and TRBJ2-7, with unresolved D. This CDR3 region has 14 residues. The germline CDR1 and CDR2 sequences are LGHNA and YNFKEQ. Trimming cost V 5 bases and J 6 bases, with 17 bases left between them. The CDR3 is CASSFYGPALEQYF. The CDR3 nucleotides read TGTGCCAGCAGCTTCTACGGACCCGCCCTCGAGCAGTACTTC.

A single count supports this clone. This rearrangement joins TRBV5-1 to TRBJ2-5; D is undetermined. The CDR3 extends over 17 amino acids. CDR1 and CDR2 (germline): SGHRS, YFSETQ. V gave up 4 bases and J gave up 5 bases, with 24 bases separating them. CDR3: CASSVGKGPRTGETQYF. DNA for the CDR3: TGCGCCAGCAGCGTAGGGAAGGGCCCCCGTACTGGGGAGACCCAGTACTTC.

CDR3 amino acids: CASSESAFRQFF. The DNA for the CDR3 is TGTGCCAGCAGTGAATCGGCTTTTCGGCAGTTCTTC. The chain carries TRBV6-1 and TRBJ2-1; D not resolved. In germline, CDR1 is MNHNS, CDR2 SASEGT. The CDR3 contains 12 residues. V dropped 2 bases and J dropped 12 bases, with 11 bases sitting between them.

In its sample, this clone was seen a few times. The rearrangement joins TRBV30 to TRBJ2-5; no clear D gene. The length of the CDR3 is 11 residues. Germline CDR1 is GTSNPN and CDR2 is SVGIG (reference sequence). With 5 bases removed from V and 6 bases from J, the gap between germline ends came to 10 bases. In DNA, the CDR3 is TGTGCCTGGCTGGACGGCAAGACCCAGTACTTC. It codes for CAWLDGKTQYF.

The chain uses TRBV29-1 and TRBJ1-2; D gene ambiguous. The CDR3 has 14 amino acids. CDR1 SQVTM and CDR2 ANQGSEA come from the germline V gene. V lost 7 bases and J 1 base, leaving 16 bases between the germline ends. The CDR3 nucleotides are TGCAGCGCCACCCGGGGAGGGCGTAACTATGGCTACACCTTC. Its translation: CSATRGGRNYGYTF.

This clone has a handful of counts. The chain recombines TRBV30 with TRBJ2-3; TRBD2 agrees at 11 bases. The junction had 11 bases not matched to a gene; V was cut back by 8 bases and J by 1 base. Germline V gene data show CDR1 as GTSNPN and CDR2 as SVGIG (reference sequence). The CDR3 loop spans 16 amino acids. The CDR3 coding sequence is TGTGCCAGAACTAGCGGGAGTGCTCTTGGCACAGATACGCAGTATTTT. This gives the protein CARTSGSALGTDTQYF.

V is TRBV19 and J is TRBJ2-5, with D perhaps matching TRBD1 (5 bases). The CDR3 is 12 residues long. V was clipped by 6 bases and J by 3 bases, with 8 bases between them. Germline loops: CDR1 LNHDA, CDR2 SQIVND (reference sequence). CDR3 coding DNA: TGTGCCAGTAGGGGGCCTAAAGAGACCCAGTACTTC. It translates to CASRGPKETQYF. Looking up the rest from reference TRBV19 and TRBJ2-5 gives the full variable domain: DGGITQSPKYLFRKEGQNVTLSCEQNLNHDAMYWYRQDPGQGLRLIYYSQIVNDFQKGDIAEGYSVSREKKESFPLTVTSAQKNPTAFYLCASRGPKETQYFGPGTRLLVL.

This clone was found a few times. Other DNA sequences of this sample code for an identical CDR3. V usage is TRBV18 and J usage is TRBJ1-1; D is uncertain. The CDR3 length is 17 residues. Germline V gene data show CDR1 as KGHSH and CDR2 as LQKENI. Between the trimmed V and J ends, which lost 0 bases and 1 base, there was a span of 15 bases. CDR3 in amino acids: CASSPPTGSPQNTEAFF. CDR3 bases: TGTGCCAGCTCACCACCGACCGGCAGTCCACAGAACACTGAAGCTTTCTTT.

This sequence joins TRBV2 and TRBJ2-7; the match to TRBD1 covers 9 bases. V was pared by 6 bases and J by 3 bases, with 3 bases of the junction left unmatched. The CDR3 totals 13 residues. In germline, CDR1 is SNHLY, CDR2 FYNNEI. CDR3 amino acids: CASSRDRDYEQYF. In DNA form, the CDR3 reads TGTGCCAGCAGCCGGGACAGGGACTACGAGCAGTACTTC.

V gene TRBV7-2 combines with J gene TRBJ2-2, with 15 bases aligning to TRBD2. The length of the CDR3 is 16 residues. The germline V gene has CDR1 SGHTA and CDR2 FQGNSA. V lost 6 bases and J lost 6; bases outside the gene matches: 5. The CDR3 DNA is TGTGCCAGCAGTTGGACTAGCGGGAGGGTGGCCGGGGAGCTGTTTTTT. Translating gives CASSWTSGRVAGELFF.